A single sample gave rise to the 32 T cell receptor beta chains below, sequenced in a study of preoperative IRX-2 immunotherapy in early breast cancer. Some clones are missing from TCRdb's copy, which holds only in-frame ones; the method was immunoSEQ multiplex PCR. Among 28,000 or so clones, roughly 90% were seen once, and the ten largest hold 9.8%. The treatment: preoperative locoregional IRX-2 cytokine immunotherapy. This sample was gathered from a patient treated with IRX-2 immunotherapy. The receptors were gathered from a human donor with breast cancer.

In this sample, this clone turned up once. The CDR3 loop is CATFGGHNEQFF. For the CDR3, the DNA is TGTGCCACTTTCGGGGGGCACAATGAGCAGTTCTTC. V usage is TRBV19 and J usage is TRBJ2-1; maybe TRBD2 (7 bases). The CDR3 contains 12 residues. In germline, CDR1 is LNHDA, CDR2 SQIVND (reference sequence). The germline V and J ends were trimmed by 10 bases and 5 bases, with 12 bases remaining between them.

The count of this clone is one. J is TRBJ2-7 and V is TRBV6-1; no definite D call. Trimming took 4 bases from V and 3 from J, leaving 10 bases between them. CDR1 and CDR2 (germline): MNHNS, SASEGT. The CDR3 loop spans 13 amino acids. This chain's CDR3 is CASSVSSSYEQYF. The CDR3, as DNA: TGTGCCAGCAGTGTGAGCAGCAGCTACGAGCAGTACTTC.

The chain uses TRBV9 and TRBJ2-5, with D maybe TRBD1 (6 bases). V was shortened by 3 bases and J by 1 base, with 13 bases between the two germline ends. The germline V gene encodes CDR1 SGDLS and CDR2 YYNGEE. CDR3 length: 15 residues. CDR3 sequence reads: CASSGLDSFQETQYF. For the CDR3, the DNA is TGTGCCAGCAGCGGACTGGACAGCTTCCAAGAGACCCAGTACTTC.

The CDR3 is CAGGTGAYEQYF. CDR3 bases: TGTGCCGGAGGGACAGGAGCCTACGAGCAGTACTTC. This chain joins TRBV2 and TRBJ2-7; TRBD1 aligns across 8 bases. This CDR3 comprises 12 residues. Germline CDR1 and CDR2: SNHLY and FYNNEI. V lost 11 bases and J lost 2; bases outside the gene matches: 5.

CDR3 residues: CASSQERESSYNSPLHF. The CDR3 region has the DNA TGCGCCAGCAGCCAAGAAAGGGAGAGCTCCTATAATTCACCCCTCCACTTT. The V call is TRBV4-3, the J call TRBJ1-6; D is unresolved. Germline V lookup: CDR1 LGHNA, CDR2 YSLEER. V lost 0 bases to trimming and J lost 0 bases, with 9 bases between them. The CDR3 contains 17 residues.

The chain employs TRBV19 and TRBJ2-7; D possibly corresponds to TRBD1 (6 bases). Trimming cost V 4 bases and J 6 bases, with 16 bases left between them. The germline V gene encodes CDR1 LNHDA and CDR2 SQIVND (reference sequence). This CDR3 is 14 amino acids long. CDR3 loop: CASSTGQWSGEQYF. The CDR3 DNA follows: TGTGCCAGTAGTACCGGACAGTGGAGCGGCGAGCAGTACTTC.

This chain joins TRBV11-3 and TRBJ2-2; D possibly corresponds to TRBD1 (7 bases). Germline lookup yields CDR1 SGHNT and CDR2 YENEEA. The ends were cut back, 2 bases at V and 11 bases at J, with 21 bases in the middle. This CDR3 contains 16 residues. In DNA, the CDR3 is TGTGCCAGCAGCTTACAGGGGGGCGCTGGGGGAGCCGAGCTGTTTTTT. Protein sequence: CASSLQGGAGGAELFF.

The chain is built from TRBV18 and TRBJ2-1; D is unresolved. The germline V and J ends were trimmed by 1 base and 7 bases, with 5 bases remaining between them. Germline lookup yields CDR1 KGHSH and CDR2 LQKENI. The CDR3 spans 12 residues. CDR3 bases: TGTGCCAGCTCACCACAGGGTAATGAGCAGTTCTTC. Encoded protein: CASSPQGNEQFF.

This rearrangement joins TRBV19 to TRBJ2-5; 7 nucleotides agree with TRBD2. There are 12 residues in the CDR3. J gave up 4 bases and V 4 bases, and 0 bases lay outside the gene matches. Germline V gene sequence: CDR1 LNHDA, CDR2 SQIVND (reference sequence). CDR3 DNA: TGTGCCAGTAGTAGGGGGGGAGAGACCCAGTACTTC. As protein: CASSRGGETQYF.

The CDR3 is CASTLEGFRETQYF. DNA of the CDR3: TGTGCCAGCACACTTGAGGGGTTCCGGGAGACCCAGTACTTC. The rearrangement joins TRBV2 to TRBJ2-5, with D perhaps given as TRBD1 or TRBD2 (5 bases each). Germline V lookup: CDR1 SNHLY, CDR2 FYNNEI. This CDR3 region has 14 residues. The V end lost 7 bases, the J end lost 5 bases, and 17 bases lay between the germline ends.

V gene TRBV6-5 combines with J gene TRBJ2-3; 7 bases line up with TRBD1. V was clipped by 8 bases and J by 7 bases; unmatched bases: 12. Per the germline V gene, CDR1 is MNHEY and CDR2 is SVGAGI. This CDR3 spans 14 amino acids. CDR3 DNA: TGTGCCAGCGGAGGTACAGGGGTTACAAATACGCAGTATTTT. Its protein product is CASGGTGVTNTQYF.

The V and J genes are TRBV18 and TRBJ2-5; TRBD1 matches at 10 bases. CDR3 size: 15 residues. V lost 8 bases and J lost 4; bases outside the gene matches: 10. In germline, CDR1 is KGHSH, CDR2 LQKENI. The CDR3 nucleotides read TGTGCCAGCGCGCCGTCGACAGGGGGCGGAGAGACCCAGTACTTC. It is translated as CASAPSTGGGETQYF.

V is TRBV29-1 and J is TRBJ2-2, with TRBD1 matching over 11 bases. CDR1 and CDR2 (germline): SQVTM, ANQGSEA. V shed 5 bases and J 7 bases; nucleotides not matched to a gene: 6. This CDR3 spans 14 amino acids. CDR3 DNA: TGCAGCGTTTCCCCCGGGACAGGGGGCGGGGAGCTGTTTTTT. It is translated as CSVSPGTGGGELFF.

About this clone itself: Relative to the germline gene, one junction end is altered; a read error may explain this. V usage is TRBV5-1 and J usage is TRBJ1-1; no reliable D call. The CDR3 loop spans 14 amino acids. Germline V lookup: CDR1 SGHRS, CDR2 YFSETQ. This CDR3 reads CASSLRAENAEAFF. The CDR3 nucleotides are TGCGCCAGCAGCTTGAGGGCCGAGAACGCTGAAGCTTTCTTT.

This clone was counted a single time. The gene calls are TRBV5-6 and TRBJ2-3, with 9 bases that match TRBD1. This CDR3 is 15 amino acids long. The ends lost 4 bases at V and 3 bases at J; junction bases unmatched: 6. Germline loops: CDR1 SGHDT, CDR2 YYEEEE. The CDR3 region has the DNA TGTGCCAGCAGCGAGACAGGGGGGTTTACAGATACGCAGTATTTT. This translates into CASSETGGFTDTQYF.

This chain joins TRBV29-1 and TRBJ2-7; 9 bases are a match to TRBD2. The CDR3 runs to 12 residues. Germline CDR1 SQVTM, CDR2 ANQGSEA. V lost 7 bases, J lost 3 bases, and 4 bases stayed unmatched. CDR3 coding DNA: TGCAGCGCCGAGACTAGCGGCTACGAGCAGTACTTC. It is translated as CSAETSGYEQYF.

Written as DNA, the CDR3 is TGTGCCAGTCACAGCGCGGGGTCAGAGACCCAGTACTTC. Translating it yields CASHSAGSETQYF. The genes are TRBV6-1 and TRBJ2-5, with D possibly TRBD2 on 6 matching bases. Between the trimmed V and J ends, which lost 9 bases and 4 bases, there was a span of 15 bases. This CDR3 contains 13 residues. Germline CDR1 MNHNS, CDR2 SASEGT.

The rearrangement links TRBV19 to TRBJ2-1; 7 nucleotides align to TRBD2. Germline V gene sequence: CDR1 LNHDA, CDR2 SQIVND (reference sequence). This CDR3 has 15 residues. After removal of 7 bases from V and 6 bases from J, the junction contained 12 bases not matched to a gene. This CDR3 is CASTKREGLPNEQFF. The DNA for the CDR3 is TGTGCCAGTACCAAAAGGGAGGGACTGCCCAATGAGCAGTTCTTC.

The chain combines TRBV27 with TRBJ2-7; 7 nucleotides agree with TRBD2. The CDR3 is 14 residues long. Germline V CDR1 and CDR2: MNHEY, SMNVEV (reference sequence). J gave up 7 bases and V 6 bases, and 12 bases lay outside the gene matches. CDR3 sequence: CASRSSGAPREQYF. The CDR3, as DNA: TGTGCCAGCAGATCCAGCGGGGCGCCGAGGGAGCAGTACTTC.

The rearrangement uses TRBV27 and TRBJ2-7; weak D call: TRBD2 (6 bases). This CDR3 is 16 amino acids long. V shed 5 bases and J shed 0 bases, with 17 bases lying between them. Germline V gives CDR1 MNHEY, CDR2 SMNVEV (reference sequence). Here the CDR3 DNA reads TGTGCCAGCAGTGGGGGATCGGGACTGAGCTCCTACGAGCAGTACTTC. Its translation: CASSGGSGLSSYEQYF.

This rearrangement joins TRBV11-2 to TRBJ1-6; D remains unclear. V was clipped by 0 bases and J by 10 bases, with 7 bases between them. Germline V gene lookup returns CDR1 SGHAT and CDR2 FQNNGV. The CDR3 runs 13 residues. In DNA, the CDR3 is TGTGCCAGCAGCTTAGATCCGGGATCACCCCTCCACTTT. Its protein is CASSLDPGSPLHF.

The gene calls are TRBV6-4 and TRBJ2-2; D is possibly TRBD2 (6 bases). With 5 bases removed from V and 4 bases from J, the gap between germline ends came to 11 bases. The length of the CDR3 is 14 residues. CDR1 is MRHNA, CDR2 SNTAGT, per germline. Written as DNA, the CDR3 is TGTGCCAGCAGTCCGGGGGACCCCACCGGGGAGCTGTTTTTT. Its protein product is CASSPGDPTGELFF.

This rearrangement joins TRBV12-5 to TRBJ2-5; D gene uncertain. Germline assignment: CDR1 LGHNT and CDR2 FRNRAP. Trimming pared 1 base from V and 2 bases from J, leaving 8 bases between. This CDR3 region has 14 residues. The CDR3 reads CASGLGTRQETQYF. CDR3 bases: TGTGCTAGTGGTTTGGGCACGAGACAAGAGACCCAGTACTTC.

V usage is TRBV5-1 and J usage is TRBJ1-1; D is possibly TRBD1 (6 bases). The CDR3 loop spans 13 amino acids. Germline CDR1 is SGHRS and CDR2 is YFSETQ. Trimming stripped 3 bases from V and 7 bases from J, with 13 bases between. The DNA of the CDR3 is TGCGCCAGCAGCTCAGGGGTGAGGTATGAAGCTTTCTTT. This sequence encodes CASSSGVRYEAFF. The whole variable domain, remainder taken from reference TRBV5-1 and TRBJ1-1, is KAGVTQTPRYLIKTRGQQVTLSCSPISGHRSVSWYQQTPGQGLQFLFEYFSETQRNKGNFPGRFSGRQFSNSRSEMNVSTLELGDSALYLCASSSGVRYEAFFGQGTRLTVV.

The CDR3 coding sequence is TGTGCCACCAGCAGAGAGGGCCCACGGACCGGGGAGCTGTTTTTT. This gives the protein CATSREGPRTGELFF. The chain links TRBV15 to TRBJ2-2, with D unresolved. V was pared by 0 bases and J by 5 bases, with 10 bases between. Germline V lookup: CDR1 LNHNV, CDR2 YYDKDF (reference sequence). The CDR3 has 15 amino acids. The full variable domain, with the rest looked up from reference TRBV15 and TRBJ2-2, is DAMVIQNPRYQVTQFGKPVTLSCSQTLNHNVMYWYQQKSSQAPKLLFHYYDKDFNNEADTPDNFQSRRPNTSFCFLDIRSPGLGDTAMYLCATSREGPRTGELFFGEGSRLTVL.

The chain uses TRBV19 and TRBJ2-7; 13 positions agree with TRBD2. This CDR3 region has 15 residues. Per the germline V gene, CDR1 is LNHDA and CDR2 is SQIVND (reference sequence). The V and J ends lost 6 bases and 1 base, in that order; junction bases with no gene match: 3. CDR3 loop: CASSTSGGGSYEQYF. Written as DNA, the CDR3 is TGTGCCAGTAGCACTAGCGGGGGGGGTTCCTACGAGCAGTACTTC.

The chain is built from TRBV11-2 and TRBJ2-7, with 9 positions matching TRBD1. The CDR3 has 15 residues. CDR1 and CDR2 (germline): SGHAT, FQNNGV. Losses at the gene ends were 0 bases for V and 3 bases for J; bases not matched to a gene: 3. CDR3: CASSLEGTGFYEQYF. CDR3 nucleotide sequence: TGTGCCAGCAGCTTAGAAGGGACAGGGTTCTACGAGCAGTACTTC.

The CDR3, as DNA: TGTGCCAGCAGCTTAGAGAGGGGGGTTGAGCAGTTCTTC. It encodes CASSLERGVEQFF. The chain employs TRBV7-9 and TRBJ2-1, with D perhaps matching TRBD1 or TRBD2 (6 bases each). V was trimmed by 1 base and J by 9 bases, leaving 10 bases between them. This CDR3 comprises 13 residues. Germline CDR1 SEHNR, CDR2 FQNEAQ (reference sequence).

The rearrangement joins TRBV29-1 to TRBJ2-1, with D perhaps matching TRBD2 (6 bases). CDR3 length: 15 amino acids. V lost 0 bases and J 3 bases, leaving 12 bases between the germline ends. From germline, CDR1 is SQVTM and CDR2 ANQGSEA. CDR3: CSVEDLRRGYNEQFF. The CDR3 nucleotides read TGCAGCGTTGAAGATTTAAGGCGGGGCTACAATGAGCAGTTCTTC.

This chain uses TRBV15 with TRBJ2-2; D ambiguous. Germline assignment: CDR1 LNHNV and CDR2 YYDKDF (reference sequence). There are 16 residues in the CDR3. With 1 base removed from V and 0 bases from J, the gap between germline ends came to 9 bases. This CDR3 is CATSRVRSANTGELFF. The CDR3 DNA follows: TGTGCCACCAGCAGAGTAAGGTCCGCGAACACCGGGGAGCTGTTTTTT.

The genes are TRBV6-5 and TRBJ1-6; 9 nucleotides align to TRBD1. The CDR3 runs 14 residues. Germline trimming cut 6 bases from V and 9 bases from J; bases unmatched to any gene: 6. Per germline, CDR1 MNHEY and CDR2 SVGAGI. The CDR3 loop is CASRVTGGSSPLHF. The CDR3 nucleotides read TGTGCCAGCAGAGTCACAGGGGGCTCTTCACCCCTCCACTTT.

V is TRBV4-2 and J is TRBJ1-6, with D possibly being TRBD1 (6 bases). Trimming removed 5 bases at V and 5 bases at J, with 13 bases between. CDR1 and CDR2 from the germline V gene are LGHNA and YNFKEQ. The CDR3 totals 15 residues. The CDR3 here is CASSLGGGNNSPLHF. DNA of the CDR3: TGTGCCAGCAGCTTGGGAGGGGGAAATAATTCACCCCTCCACTTT.